This TCR beta chain stems from a study of T cell clonality in common variable immunodeficiency. The study, taken as a whole, reports: In common variable immunodeficiency, TCR beta chains reportedly carried fewer deletions and N-nucleotide insertions. Patient heterogeneity in the CVID cohort limited correlations between repertoire features and clinical complications.

This clone was observed many times. The antigen remains unidentified. The sequence runs out 3 residues before the end of the CDR3; the remainder is reconstructed from the germline J gene. Equal genomic DNA amounts from CVID and control samples were sequenced. Generated by immunoSEQ multiplex PCR, the TCRdb table keeps only in-frame clones and is missing some. The sample has fewer than 30,000 clones, none seen only once. The CDR3 covers 14 residues. Germline lookup yields CDR1 DFQATT and CDR2 SNEGSKA (reference sequence). V lost 1 base and J lost 1, with 10 bases in between. The chain employs TRBV20-1 and TRBJ2-5; D unresolved. Sequencing input: peripheral blood mononuclear cells. The clonotype originates from a human donor with common variable immunodeficiency. Partial CDR3 DNA: TGCAGTGCTAGAGTTCACAACCGCCAAGAGACC. It specifies CSARVHNRQET. The entire CDR3 reads CSARVHNRQETQYF.